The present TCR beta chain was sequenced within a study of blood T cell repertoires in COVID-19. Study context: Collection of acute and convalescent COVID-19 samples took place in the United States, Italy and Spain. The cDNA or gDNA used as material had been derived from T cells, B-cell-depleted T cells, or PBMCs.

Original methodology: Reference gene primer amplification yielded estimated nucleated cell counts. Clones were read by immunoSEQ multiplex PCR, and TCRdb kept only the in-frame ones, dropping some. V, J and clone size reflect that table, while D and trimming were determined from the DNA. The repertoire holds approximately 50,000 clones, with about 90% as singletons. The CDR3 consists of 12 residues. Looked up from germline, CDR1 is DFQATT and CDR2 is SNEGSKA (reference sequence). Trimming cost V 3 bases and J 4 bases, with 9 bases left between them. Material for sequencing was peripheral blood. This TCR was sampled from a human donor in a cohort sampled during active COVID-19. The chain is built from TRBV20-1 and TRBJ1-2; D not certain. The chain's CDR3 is CSASSPFYGYTF. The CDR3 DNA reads TGCAGTGCTAGTTCCCCCTTCTATGGCTACACCTTC.